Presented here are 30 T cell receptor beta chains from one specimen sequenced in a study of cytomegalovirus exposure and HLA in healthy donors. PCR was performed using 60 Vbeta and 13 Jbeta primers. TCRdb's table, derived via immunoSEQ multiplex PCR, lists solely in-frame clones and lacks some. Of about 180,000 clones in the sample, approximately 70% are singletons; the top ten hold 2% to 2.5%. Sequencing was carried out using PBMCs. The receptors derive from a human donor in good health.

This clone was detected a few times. In DNA, the CDR3 is TGCGCCAGCAGCCTAGGCGGGAATGAGCAGTTCTTC. It yields the protein CASSLGGNEQFF. The chain carries TRBV4-1 and TRBJ2-1; a weak D match, TRBD2 (5 bases). The V gene's germline CDR1 is MGHRA and CDR2 YSYEKL. This CDR3 contains 12 residues. Trimming removed 4 bases from V and 7 bases from J, with 8 bases in between.

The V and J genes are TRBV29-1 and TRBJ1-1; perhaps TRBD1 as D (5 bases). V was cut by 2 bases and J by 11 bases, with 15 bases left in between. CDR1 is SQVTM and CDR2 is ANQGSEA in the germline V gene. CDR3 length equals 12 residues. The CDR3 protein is CSVEFHDSKAFF. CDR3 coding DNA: TGCAGCGTTGAATTCCACGACAGTAAGGCTTTCTTT.

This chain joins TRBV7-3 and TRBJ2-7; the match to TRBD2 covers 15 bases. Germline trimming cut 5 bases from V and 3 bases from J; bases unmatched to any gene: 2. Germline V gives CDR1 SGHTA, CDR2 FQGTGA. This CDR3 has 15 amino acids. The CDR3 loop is CASSMGLAGGYEQYF. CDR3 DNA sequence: TGTGCCAGCAGCATGGGACTAGCGGGGGGCTACGAGCAGTACTTC.

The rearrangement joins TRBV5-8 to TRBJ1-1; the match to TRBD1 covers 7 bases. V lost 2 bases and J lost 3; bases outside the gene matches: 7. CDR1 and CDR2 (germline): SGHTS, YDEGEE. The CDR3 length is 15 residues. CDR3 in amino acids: CASSFRGQYHTEAFF. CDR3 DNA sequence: TGTGCCAGCAGCTTTAGGGGACAGTACCACACTGAAGCTTTCTTT.

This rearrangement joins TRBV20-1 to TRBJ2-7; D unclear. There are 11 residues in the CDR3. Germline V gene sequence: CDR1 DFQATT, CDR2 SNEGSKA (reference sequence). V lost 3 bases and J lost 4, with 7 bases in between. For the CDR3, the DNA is TGCAGTGCTAGTAGAACTTACGAGCAGTACTTC. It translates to CSASRTYEQYF.

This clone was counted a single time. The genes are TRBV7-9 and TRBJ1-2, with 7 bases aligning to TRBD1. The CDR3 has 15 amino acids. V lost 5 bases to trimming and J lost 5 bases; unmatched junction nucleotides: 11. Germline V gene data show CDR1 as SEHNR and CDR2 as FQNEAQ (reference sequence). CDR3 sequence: CASSPRQGEKYGYTF. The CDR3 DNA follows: TGTGCCAGCAGCCCACGACAGGGAGAAAAGTATGGCTACACCTTC.

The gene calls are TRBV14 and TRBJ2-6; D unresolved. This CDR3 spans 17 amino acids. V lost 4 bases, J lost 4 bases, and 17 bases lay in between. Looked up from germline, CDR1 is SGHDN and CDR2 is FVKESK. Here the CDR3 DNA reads TGTGCCAGCAGCCCCCTTAAAATGTATCGGGGGGCCAACGTCCTGACTTTC. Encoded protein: CASSPLKMYRGANVLTF.

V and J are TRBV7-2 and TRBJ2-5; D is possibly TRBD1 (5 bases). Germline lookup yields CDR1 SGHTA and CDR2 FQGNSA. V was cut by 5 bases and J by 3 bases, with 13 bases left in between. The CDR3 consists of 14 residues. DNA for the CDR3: TGTGCCAGCAGCCTACAGGCGAGTAAAGAGACCCAGTACTTC. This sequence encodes CASSLQASKETQYF.

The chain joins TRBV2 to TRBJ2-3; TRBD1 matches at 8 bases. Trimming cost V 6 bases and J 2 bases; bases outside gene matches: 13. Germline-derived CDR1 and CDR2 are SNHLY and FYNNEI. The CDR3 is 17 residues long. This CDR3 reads CASSHDPDRVFTDTQYF. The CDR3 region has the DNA TGTGCCAGCAGCCATGACCCGGACAGGGTATTCACAGATACGCAGTATTTT. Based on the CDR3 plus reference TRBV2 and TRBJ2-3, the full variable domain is EPEVTQTPSHQVTQMGQEVILRCVPISNHLYFYWYRQILGQKVEFLVSFYNNEISEKSEIFDDQFSVERPDGSNFTLKIRSTKLEDSAMYFCASSHDPDRVFTDTQYFGPGTRLTVL.

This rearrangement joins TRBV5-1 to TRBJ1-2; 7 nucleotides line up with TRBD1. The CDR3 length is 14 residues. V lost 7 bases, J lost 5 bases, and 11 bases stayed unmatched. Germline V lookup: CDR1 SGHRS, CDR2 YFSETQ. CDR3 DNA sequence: TGCGCCAGCGGCCCGGGAGGGGGCGGGTATGGCTACACCTTC. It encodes CASGPGGGGYGYTF.

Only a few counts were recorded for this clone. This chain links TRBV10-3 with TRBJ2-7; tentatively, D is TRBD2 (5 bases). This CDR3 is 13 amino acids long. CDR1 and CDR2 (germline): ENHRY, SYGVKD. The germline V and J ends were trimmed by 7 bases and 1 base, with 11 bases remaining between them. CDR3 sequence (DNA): TGTGCCATCACCCGGGGAGATTCCTACGAGCAGTACTTC. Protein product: CAITRGDSYEQYF.

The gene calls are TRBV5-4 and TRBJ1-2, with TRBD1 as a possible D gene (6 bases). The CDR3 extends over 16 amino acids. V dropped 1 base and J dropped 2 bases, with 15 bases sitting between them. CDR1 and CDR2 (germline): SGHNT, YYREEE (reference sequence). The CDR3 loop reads CASSLNRALKNYGYTF. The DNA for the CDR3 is TGTGCCAGCAGCTTGAACAGGGCATTAAAGAACTATGGCTACACCTTC. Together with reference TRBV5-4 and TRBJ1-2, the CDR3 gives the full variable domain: ETGVTQSPTHLIKTRGQQVTLRCSSQSGHNTVSWYQQALGQGPQFIFQYYREEENGRGNFPPRFSGLQFPNYSSELNVNALELDDSALYLCASSLNRALKNYGYTFGSGTRLTVV.

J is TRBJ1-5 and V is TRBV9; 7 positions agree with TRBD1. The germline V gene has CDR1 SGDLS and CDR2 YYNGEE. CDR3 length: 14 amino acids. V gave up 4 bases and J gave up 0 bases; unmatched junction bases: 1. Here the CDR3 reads CASSRQGSNQPQHF. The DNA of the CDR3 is TGTGCCAGCAGCCGACAGGGTAGCAATCAGCCCCAGCATTTT.

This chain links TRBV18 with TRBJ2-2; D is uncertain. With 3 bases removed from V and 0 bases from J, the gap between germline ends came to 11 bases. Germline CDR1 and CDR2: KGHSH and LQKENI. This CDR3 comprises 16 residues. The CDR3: CASSPPAGTNTGELFF. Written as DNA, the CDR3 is TGTGCCAGCTCACCCCCAGCAGGCACGAACACCGGGGAGCTGTTTTTT.

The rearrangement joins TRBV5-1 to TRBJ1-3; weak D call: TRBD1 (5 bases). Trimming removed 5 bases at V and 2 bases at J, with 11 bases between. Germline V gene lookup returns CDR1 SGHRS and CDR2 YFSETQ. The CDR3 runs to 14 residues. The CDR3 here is CASRSQGTGNTIYF. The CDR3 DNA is TGCGCCAGCAGATCCCAGGGCACTGGAAACACCATATATTTT.

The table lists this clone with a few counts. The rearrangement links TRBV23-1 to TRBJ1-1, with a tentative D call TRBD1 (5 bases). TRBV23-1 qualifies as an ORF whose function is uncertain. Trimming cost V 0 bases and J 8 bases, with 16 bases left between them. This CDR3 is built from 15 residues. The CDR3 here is CASSQSSQGPREAFF. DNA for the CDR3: TGCGCCAGCAGTCAATCGTCTCAGGGCCCTAGGGAAGCTTTCTTT.

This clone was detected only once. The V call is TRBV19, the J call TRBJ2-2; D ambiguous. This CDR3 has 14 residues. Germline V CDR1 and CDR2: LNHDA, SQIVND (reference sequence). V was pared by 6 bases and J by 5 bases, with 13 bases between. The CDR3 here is CASRVASKTGELFF. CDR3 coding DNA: TGTGCCAGTAGGGTAGCATCTAAAACCGGGGAGCTGTTTTTT. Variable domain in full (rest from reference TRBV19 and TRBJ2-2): DGGITQSPKYLFRKEGQNVTLSCEQNLNHDAMYWYRQDPGQGLRLIYYSQIVNDFQKGDIAEGYSVSREKKESFPLTVTSAQKNPTAFYLCASRVASKTGELFFGEGSRLTVL.

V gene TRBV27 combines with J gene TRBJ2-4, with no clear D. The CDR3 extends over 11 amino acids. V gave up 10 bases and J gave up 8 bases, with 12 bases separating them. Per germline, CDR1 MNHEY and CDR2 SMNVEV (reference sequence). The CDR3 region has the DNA TGTGCCAACGCCCAAGAGGACATTCAGTACTTC. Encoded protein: CANAQEDIQYF.

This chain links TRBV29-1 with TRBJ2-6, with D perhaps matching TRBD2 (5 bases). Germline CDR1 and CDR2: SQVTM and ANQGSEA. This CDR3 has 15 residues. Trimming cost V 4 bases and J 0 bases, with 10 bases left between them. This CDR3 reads CSVVGGVSGANVLTF. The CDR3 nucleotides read TGCAGCGTTGTAGGAGGAGTCTCTGGGGCCAACGTCCTGACTTTC.

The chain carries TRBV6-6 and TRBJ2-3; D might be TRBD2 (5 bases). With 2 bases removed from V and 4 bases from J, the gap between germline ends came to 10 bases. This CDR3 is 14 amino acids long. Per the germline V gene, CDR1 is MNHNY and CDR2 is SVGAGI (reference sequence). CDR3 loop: CASSYRGFADTQYF. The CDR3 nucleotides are TGTGCCAGCAGTTACAGAGGGTTTGCAGATACGCAGTATTTT.

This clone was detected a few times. CDR3 DNA sequence: TGCGCCAGCAGCTTGGCCGGGCTAGCGGGGGTCGCAGATACGCAGTATTTT. It codes for CASSLAGLAGVADTQYF. The chain has TRBV5-1 and TRBJ2-3, with TRBD2 identical over 10 bases. The CDR3 contains 17 residues. The V segment lost 0 bases and the J segment 4 bases; nucleotides outside the gene matches: 8. Germline V gene lookup returns CDR1 SGHRS and CDR2 YFSETQ.

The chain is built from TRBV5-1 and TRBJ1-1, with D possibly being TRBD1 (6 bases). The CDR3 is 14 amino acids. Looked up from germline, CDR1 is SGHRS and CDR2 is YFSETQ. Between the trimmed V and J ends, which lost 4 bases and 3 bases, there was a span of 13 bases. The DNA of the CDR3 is TGCGCCAGCAGCATAGGGGGATTTGACACTGAAGCTTTCTTT. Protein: CASSIGGFDTEAFF. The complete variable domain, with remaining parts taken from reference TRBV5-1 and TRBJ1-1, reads KAGVTQTPRYLIKTRGQQVTLSCSPISGHRSVSWYQQTPGQGLQFLFEYFSETQRNKGNFPGRFSGRQFSNSRSEMNVSTLELGDSALYLCASSIGGFDTEAFFGQGTRLTVV.

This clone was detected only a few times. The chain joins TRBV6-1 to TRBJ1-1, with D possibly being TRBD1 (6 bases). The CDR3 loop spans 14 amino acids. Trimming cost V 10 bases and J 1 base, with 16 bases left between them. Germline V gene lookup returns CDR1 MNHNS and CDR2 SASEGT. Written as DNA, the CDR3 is TGTGCCATCTTCAACAGGGCGGCGAACACTGAAGCTTTCTTT. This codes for CAIFNRAANTEAFF.

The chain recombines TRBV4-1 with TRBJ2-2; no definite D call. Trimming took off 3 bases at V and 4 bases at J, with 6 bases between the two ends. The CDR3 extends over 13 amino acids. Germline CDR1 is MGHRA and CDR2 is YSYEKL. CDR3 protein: CASSQFRTGELFF. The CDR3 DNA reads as TGCGCCAGCAGCCAGTTCCGCACCGGGGAGCTGTTTTTT.

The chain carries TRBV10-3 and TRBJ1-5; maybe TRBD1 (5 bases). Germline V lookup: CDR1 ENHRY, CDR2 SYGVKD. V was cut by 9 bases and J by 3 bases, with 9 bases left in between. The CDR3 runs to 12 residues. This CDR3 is CAIGAPNQPQHF. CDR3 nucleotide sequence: TGTGCCATAGGGGCCCCCAATCAGCCCCAGCATTTT.

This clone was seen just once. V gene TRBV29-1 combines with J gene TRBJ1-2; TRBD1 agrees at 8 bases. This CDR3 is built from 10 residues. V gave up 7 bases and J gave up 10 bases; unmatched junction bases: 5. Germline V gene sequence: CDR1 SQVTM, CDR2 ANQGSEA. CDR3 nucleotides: TGCAGCGCTGCGGACAGGGACTACACCTTC. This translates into CSAADRDYTF.

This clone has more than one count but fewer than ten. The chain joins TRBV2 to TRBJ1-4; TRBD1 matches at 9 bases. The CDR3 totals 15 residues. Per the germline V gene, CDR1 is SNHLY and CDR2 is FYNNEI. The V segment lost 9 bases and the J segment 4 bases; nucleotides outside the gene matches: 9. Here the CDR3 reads CAREDRGIDNEKLFF. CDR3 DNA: TGTGCCAGAGAGGACAGGGGTATCGATAATGAAAAACTGTTTTTT.

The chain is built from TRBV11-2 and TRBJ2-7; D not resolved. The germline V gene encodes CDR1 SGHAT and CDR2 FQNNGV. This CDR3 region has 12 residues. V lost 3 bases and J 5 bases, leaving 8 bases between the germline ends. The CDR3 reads CASSLNSNEQYF. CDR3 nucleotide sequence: TGTGCCAGCAGCTTGAACTCGAACGAGCAGTACTTC.

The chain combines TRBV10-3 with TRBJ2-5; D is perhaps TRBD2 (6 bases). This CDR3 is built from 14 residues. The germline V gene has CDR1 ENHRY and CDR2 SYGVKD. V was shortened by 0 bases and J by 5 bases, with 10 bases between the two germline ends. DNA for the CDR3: TGTGCCATCAGTGAGTCGGGGGGAGAGGAGACCCAGTACTTC. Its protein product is CAISESGGEETQYF.

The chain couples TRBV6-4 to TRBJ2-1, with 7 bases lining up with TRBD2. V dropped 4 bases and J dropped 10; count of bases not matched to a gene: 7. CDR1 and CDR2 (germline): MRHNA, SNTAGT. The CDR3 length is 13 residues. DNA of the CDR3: TGTGCCAGCAGTGGGGAGCGGGGCGAAGAGCAGTTCTTC. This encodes CASSGERGEEQFF.